The 11 T cell receptor beta chains below come from one sample, sequenced in a study of response to subunit inactivated influenza vaccine. TCRdb reanalysed the RT-PCR reads using MiXCR and keeps one entry per CDR3 protein. The top ten hold 11% of the sample, which has about 700,000 distinct CDR3 sequences, approximately 14% seen once. Sequencing used PBMCs from blood, obtained 11 to 12 days after vaccination. These receptors were collected from a man between 45 and 60 years old who received an inactivated influenza vaccine.

The chain carries TRBV20-1 and TRBJ2-3, with 9 bases that match TRBD1. CDR1 DFQATT and CDR2 SNEGSKA come from the germline V gene (reference sequence). There are 14 residues in the CDR3. V was pared by 6 bases and J by 3 bases, with 7 bases of the junction left unmatched. As DNA, the CDR3 is TGCAGTGCGCCCTTGACAGGGGGAACAGATACGCAGTATTTT. Its translation is CSAPLTGGTDTQYF.

This chain uses TRBV18 with TRBJ1-2; 8 nucleotides agree with TRBD1. Germline loops: CDR1 KGHSH, CDR2 LQKENI. The CDR3 length is 15 residues. With V trimmed by 2 bases and J by 3 bases, 5 bases remained unmatched. CDR3 coding DNA: TGTGCCAGCTCACCAACCGGGACAGGAGACTATGGCTACACCTTC. Protein product: CASSPTGTGDYGYTF. Full variable domain (rest looked up from reference TRBV18 and TRBJ1-2): NAGVMQNPRHLVRRRGQEARLRCSPMKGHSHVYWYRQLPEEGLKFMVYLQKENIIDESGMPKERFSAEFPKEGPSILRIQQVVRGDSAAYFCASSPTGTGDYGYTFGSGTRLTVV.

The chain couples TRBV4-1 to TRBJ2-7; possibly TRBD2 for D (7 bases). Trimming stripped 1 base from V and 2 bases from J, with 12 bases between. Germline CDR1 and CDR2: MGHRA and YSYEKL. This CDR3 has 15 amino acids. The CDR3 DNA follows: TGCGCCAGCAGCCAAGTCGGGGGGCCCCCCTACGAGCAGTACTTC. Translating gives CASSQVGGPPYEQYF.

This clonotype was counted a few times. J is TRBJ2-5 and V is TRBV12-3 or TRBV12-4; 8 bases are a match to TRBD1. With 4 bases clipped from V and 4 bases from J, the junction kept 8 bases outside the gene matches. The CDR3 runs 15 residues. CDR3 DNA sequence: TGTGCCAGCAGTTCCTCGGGACAGGCGCGAGAGACCCAGTACTTC. Amino acid sequence: CASSSSGQARETQYF.

This clonotype was counted between two and nine times. This chain joins TRBV10-3 and TRBJ2-3, with 9 bases matching TRBD2. V was pared by 5 bases and J by 2 bases, with 2 bases of the junction left unmatched. The CDR3 is made up of 14 amino acids. Germline loops: CDR1 ENHRY, CDR2 SYGVKD. CDR3: CAISLAGDTDTQYF. The CDR3 DNA reads TGTGCCATCAGTTTAGCGGGGGACACAGATACGCAGTATTTT.

The sample holds a few counts of this clonotype. This rearrangement joins TRBV10-3 to TRBJ1-3; no clear D gene. Germline CDR1 reads ENHRY; CDR2 reads SYGVKD. Trimming took 6 bases from V and 0 from J, leaving 12 bases between them. This CDR3 region has 15 residues. The DNA for the CDR3 is TGTGCCATCAGCCTTAAACTCAACTCTGGAAACACCATATATTTT. This translates into CAISLKLNSGNTIYF.

This clonotype came up many times. The rearrangement uses TRBV19 and TRBJ2-2; unclear D gene. CDR1 and CDR2 from the germline V gene are LNHDA and SQIVND (reference sequence). The CDR3 sequence is 15 residues long. V dropped 7 bases and J dropped 0 bases, with 12 bases sitting between them. Here the CDR3 DNA reads TGTGCCAGTAAACCCAGGAGAGCGAACACCGGGGAGCTGTTTTTT. Its translation is CASKPRRANTGELFF. Complete variable domain (other parts from reference TRBV19 and TRBJ2-2): DGGITQSPKYLFRKEGQNVTLSCEQNLNHDAMYWYRQDPGQGLRLIYYSQIVNDFQKGDIAEGYSVSREKKESFPLTVTSAQKNPTAFYLCASKPRRANTGELFFGEGSRLTVL.

This clonotype was picked up a small number of times. The chain joins TRBV7-9 to TRBJ2-1; 10 bases are a match to TRBD2. The J segment lost 12 bases and the V segment lost 1 base, leaving 9 bases of the junction unmatched. This CDR3 region has 15 residues. In germline, CDR1 is SEHNR, CDR2 FQNEAQ (reference sequence). For the CDR3, the DNA is TGTGCCAGCAGCTTAGAGGGGACTAGCGAGGAGGGGCAGTTCTTC. This translates into CASSLEGTSEEGQFF. The whole variable domain, filled in from reference TRBV7-9 and TRBJ2-1, reads DTGVSQNPRHKITKRGQNVTFRCDPISEHNRLYWYRQTLGQGPEFLTYFQNEAQLEKSRLLSDRFSAERPKGSFSTLEIQRTEQGDSAMYLCASSLEGTSEEGQFFGPGTRLTVL.

Here the CDR3 reads CASSYSDGTDYEQYF. In DNA, the CDR3 is TGTGCCAGCAGTTACTCTGACGGGACAGACTACGAGCAGTACTTC. The rearrangement uses TRBV6-5 and TRBJ2-7; TRBD1 matches at 7 bases. V shed 0 bases, J shed 3 bases, and the junction held 5 bases outside the gene matches. CDR1 and CDR2 (germline): MNHEY, SVGAGI. This CDR3 spans 15 amino acids.

This clonotype was picked up a small number of times. The V and J genes are TRBV11-2 and TRBJ2-7; TRBD1 matches 7 bases. Looked up from germline, CDR1 is SGHAT and CDR2 is FQNNGV. The V and J ends lost 8 bases and 0 bases, in that order; junction bases with no gene match: 7. The CDR3 is 14 amino acids. The CDR3 nucleotides read TGTGCCAGCGGAATGGACAGGCTCTCCTACGAGCAGTACTTC. Translated, it gives CASGMDRLSYEQYF.

This clonotype was found a few times. The V gene is TRBV29-1, the J gene TRBJ1-5; 8 positions agree with TRBD1. Germline V gene lookup returns CDR1 SQVTM and CDR2 ANQGSEA. After removal of 6 bases from V and 5 bases from J, the junction contained 9 bases not matched to a gene. This CDR3 is 14 amino acids long. In DNA form, the CDR3 reads TGCAGCGTCGGCCACGGGACAGGTGATCAGCCCCAGCATTTT. Its protein product is CSVGHGTGDQPQHF. Using reference TRBV29-1 and TRBJ1-5 for the parts outside the CDR3, the full variable domain is SAVISQKPSRDICQRGTSLTIQCQVDSQVTMMFWYRQQPGQSLTLIATANQGSEATYESGFVIDKFPISRPNLTFSTLTVSNMSPEDSSIYLCSVGHGTGDQPQHFGDGTRLSIL.